This T cell receptor (beta chain) appears in the sequencing data of a study of blood T cell repertoires in COVID-19 (dated by TCRdb to the early 2020s). A note on the overall study: Collaborator samples came from the United States, Italy and Spain and covered acute and convalescent phases of COVID-19. The repertoires were made available in a free public database intended to serve as a resource for research on the immune response to SARS-CoV-2. The prospective study material was composed of cDNA or gDNA derived from T cells, B-cell-depleted T cells, or PBMCs. Nearly every sample came with metadata listing a de-identified subject ID, COVID-19 status, age in years and sex. The samples were drawn from two sources: the first 160 participants of the ongoing ImmuneRACE study, and fewer than 1,500 subjects contributed by 6 global collaborators. Where available, HLA class I and class II types were taken from metadata supplied by the sample provider and were not determined by assay-based typing. Subjects who had been exposed to COVID-19, were actively infected with it, or had recovered from it provided the deeply sampled blood TCRbeta repertoires that made up the dataset.

V ends up 5 bases short and J 10 bases short, with an unmatched junction base count of 10. CDR1 is given as SGHTA and CDR2 as FQGTGA, both from the germline V gene. Reading from cysteine to phenylalanine, the CDR3 counts 13 amino acids. Only CDR3 DNA is held: 39 bases, read in frame from base 1. The immunoSEQ Assay, a bias-controlled multiplex PCR, was used to amplify TCRbeta CDR3 regions from genomic DNA. Concerning the study's data processing: Nucleated cell counts per sample were estimated from amplification of reference gene primers within the assay. To quantify the absolute abundance of each unique TCRbeta CDR3 rearrangement, sequence reads were collapsed and filtered. For each sample, productive Simpson clonality was calculated by taking the square root of Simpson's diversity index across productive rearrangements. As stored in TCRdb, this immuneACCESS dataset retains in-frame rearrangements with V and J assigned. A fraction of the clones does not appear; measured against another copy, unresolved V genes explain less than half of the discrepancy, and the remainder lacks a known reason. Clone size and V and J calls were adopted from that table, with D and trimming inferred from the DNA. This sample gives some 150,000 clones in total; 83% of them show up just once. The ten largest clones represent about 12% of the sample.

One collaborating source in Seattle enrolled patients during active infection and followed them longitudinally through the course of disease. Collaborating institutions collected whole blood in K2EDTA tubes following their own protocols. For TCRbeta analysis, collaborators shipped samples as frozen whole blood, isolated PBMCs, or DNA extracted from either of those sample types. Comments on this clone: This receptor's antigen is unknown. Per-base qualities were not stored, and no clone one base away is much larger.

Findings and caveats that apply to the study as a whole: The amount of clinical and demographic metadata varied by source and participant and was provided uncurated.

This receptor was taken from a woman aged 55-70 years with COVID-19, enrolled during active disease. The rearranged segments are TRBV7-3 and TRBJ1-1; TRBD1 lines up with 7 middle nucleotides. Material for sequencing was peripheral blood. The bases are TGTGCCAGCAGCCCAAGGAGGGGGCTTGGAGCTTTCTTT. Translation gives CASSPRRGLGAFF.